What follows are 18 T cell receptor beta chains derived from one specimen sequenced in a study of control samples from healthy donors and cancer patients. Profiled with immunoSEQ multiplex PCR; TCRdb holds only in-frame clones, not every one. Counted here are around 120,000 clones, about 94% occurring once; the ten biggest clones make up around 2.5%. The sequencing input was blood. These receptors came from a man aged 25-40 years in good health.

The CDR3 DNA reads as TGTGCCAGCAGCTCGACAGGGGCCGGGGGTTATAGCAATCAGCCCCAGCATTTT. Translated, it gives CASSSTGAGGYSNQPQHF. V usage is TRBV5-6 and J usage is TRBJ1-5; 8 bases fit TRBD1. Trimming cost V 3 bases and J 0 bases; bases outside gene matches: 11. CDR3 length: 18 amino acids. The germline gives CDR1 SGHDT, CDR2 YYEEEE. Drawing the rest from reference TRBV5-6 and TRBJ1-5, the complete variable domain is DAGVTQSPTHLIKTRGQQVTLRCSPKSGHDTVSWYQQALGQGPQFIFQYYEEEERQRGNFPDRFSGHQFPNYSSELNVNALLLGDSALYLCASSSTGAGGYSNQPQHFGDGTRLSIL.

The chain combines TRBV30 with TRBJ1-1, with D uncertain. V lost 1 base to trimming and J lost 0 bases, with 12 bases between them. The CDR3 has 15 residues. The V gene's germline CDR1 is GTSNPN and CDR2 SVGIG (reference sequence). In DNA form, the CDR3 reads TGTGCCTGGAGTGGGAAGACCTTAATGAACACTGAAGCTTTCTTT. This encodes CAWSGKTLMNTEAFF. The variable domain in full, completed from reference TRBV30 and TRBJ1-1, reads SQTIHQWPATLVQPVGSPLSLECTVEGTSNPNLYWYRQAAGRGLQLLFYSVGIGQISSEVPQNLSASRPQDRQFILSSKKLLLSDSGFYLCAWSGKTLMNTEAFFGQGTRLTVV.

V is TRBV9 and J is TRBJ1-2, with D perhaps TRBD1 (5 bases). The V and J ends lost 4 bases and 5 bases respectively, with 18 bases between them. Germline V gives CDR1 SGDLS, CDR2 YYNGEE. CDR3 length equals 15 residues. The CDR3 is CASSLQPSGTYGYTF. CDR3 coding DNA: TGTGCCAGCAGCCTCCAACCCTCCGGGACTTATGGCTACACCTTC.

The genes are TRBV28 and TRBJ2-1; 7 bases map to TRBD2. The CDR3 runs to 14 residues. The trim removed 7 bases at V and 4 bases at J, leaving 7 bases unmatched. The germline V gene encodes CDR1 MDHEN and CDR2 SYDVKM. CDR3 in amino acids: CASTLGGSYNEQFF. The CDR3 coding sequence is TGTGCCAGCACCCTGGGGGGGTCGTACAATGAGCAGTTCTTC.

V gene TRBV6-6 combines with J gene TRBJ2-7, with 9 bases that match TRBD2. The CDR3 has 13 residues. Trimming took 2 bases from V and 4 from J; bases not matched to a gene: 0. CDR1 and CDR2 (germline): MNHNY, SVGAGI (reference sequence). CDR3 amino acids: CASSYLAGYEQYV. Here the CDR3 DNA reads TGTGCCAGCAGTTACCTAGCGGGATACGAGCAGTACGTC.

The V gene is TRBV23-1, the J gene TRBJ1-1, with D uncertain. TRBV23-1 is treated as an ORF (open reading frame) with a function not yet certain. V was trimmed by 0 bases and J by 0 bases, leaving 11 bases between them. This CDR3 is 16 amino acids long. The CDR3 is CASSQSPGWVNTEAFF. The CDR3 region has the DNA TGCGCCAGCAGTCAATCCCCCGGGTGGGTGAACACTGAAGCTTTCTTT.

The rearrangement links TRBV2 to TRBJ2-1; tentatively, D is TRBD2 (5 bases). Germline CDR1 is SNHLY and CDR2 is FYNNEI. V lost 7 bases, J lost 8 bases, and 18 bases lay in between. CDR3 size: 14 residues. The CDR3 nucleotides read TGTGCCAGCACCCGCCTACTAGAAGGTGATGAGCAGTTCTTC. Protein product: CASTRLLEGDEQFF.

The chain recombines TRBV9 with TRBJ2-1; D remains unclear. The germline V gene has CDR1 SGDLS and CDR2 YYNGEE. Trimming removed 6 bases at V and 0 bases at J, with 13 bases between. The CDR3 has 15 residues. In DNA form, the CDR3 reads TGTGCCAGCACCCCGAGGTGGGCCTCCTACAATGAGCAGTTCTTC. This gives the protein CASTPRWASYNEQFF.

The CDR3 region has the DNA TGTGCCAGCAGCTCCGGACAGGGGGGAAATAATGAGCAGTTCTTC. It is translated as CASSSGQGGNNEQFF. This chain uses TRBV11-3 with TRBJ2-1, with TRBD1 matching 10 bases. The CDR3 has 15 amino acids. Germline CDR1 and CDR2: SGHNT and YENEEA. V gave up 4 bases and J gave up 7 bases; unmatched junction bases: 7.

This chain links TRBV19 with TRBJ1-5; D gene uncertain. This CDR3 contains 20 residues. V lost 5 bases, J lost 0 bases, and 26 bases lay in between. The germline gives CDR1 LNHDA, CDR2 SQIVND (reference sequence). In DNA, the CDR3 is TGTGCCAGTAGTCCAAGGAGTGGGAGCCGGCCCCATTATAGCAATCAGCCCCAGCATTTT. Residues: CASSPRSGSRPHYSNQPQHF.

The J gene is TRBJ1-2, the V gene TRBV5-1; TRBD1 matches 9 bases. Trimming cost V 0 bases and J 7 bases; bases outside gene matches: 4. The CDR3 totals 14 residues. Germline V gene lookup returns CDR1 SGHRS and CDR2 YFSETQ. CDR3 residues: CASSLEGQGPGYTF. Here the CDR3 DNA reads TGCGCCAGCAGCTTGGAGGGACAGGGACCTGGCTACACCTTC.

The J gene is TRBJ1-6, the V gene TRBV10-3; D gene unclear. Germline values: CDR1 ENHRY, CDR2 SYGVKD. The V gene lost 7 bases and the J gene lost 4 bases, with 14 bases spanning the gap. The CDR3 has 15 amino acids. Written as DNA, the CDR3 is TGTGCCATCAAGGAGGACGGGCAGTATAATTCACCCCTCCACTTT. Its protein is CAIKEDGQYNSPLHF.

This clone was observed a single time. This chain connects TRBV3-1 (or the pseudogene TRBV3-2) to TRBJ2-5; a possible D gene is TRBD2 (5 bases). V was cut by 4 bases and J by 5 bases, with 11 bases left in between. Germline assignment: CDR1 LGHDT and CDR2 YNNKEL (reference sequence). The CDR3 has 13 residues. CDR3 sequence (DNA): TGTGCCAGCAGCCCAGGACTTAGGGAGACCCAGTACTTC. Translating gives CASSPGLRETQYF.

The J gene is TRBJ2-1, the V gene TRBV7-9; D might be TRBD1 (6 bases). Germline loops: CDR1 SEHNR, CDR2 FQNEAQ (reference sequence). V dropped 3 bases and J dropped 2 bases, with 14 bases sitting between them. There are 16 residues in the CDR3. This CDR3 reads CASSFLTGIPYNEQFF. The CDR3 coding sequence is TGTGCCAGCAGCTTTCTTACAGGGATCCCCTACAATGAGCAGTTCTTC. The whole variable domain, remainder taken from reference TRBV7-9 and TRBJ2-1, is DTGVSQNPRHKITKRGQNVTFRCDPISEHNRLYWYRQTLGQGPEFLTYFQNEAQLEKSRLLSDRFSAERPKGSFSTLEIQRTEQGDSAMYLCASSFLTGIPYNEQFFGPGTRLTVL.

The gene calls are TRBV5-8 and TRBJ2-6, with TRBD2 matching 7 bases. Germline V gene data show CDR1 as SGHTS and CDR2 as YDEGEE. This CDR3 is built from 16 residues. With 0 bases clipped from V and 2 bases from J, the junction kept 2 bases outside the gene matches. CDR3 nucleotides: TGTGCCAGCAGCTTGGGGAGCGGGGCTGGGGCCAACGTCCTGACTTTC. Translating gives CASSLGSGAGANVLTF.

This chain links TRBV10-3 with TRBJ1-2, with TRBD1 identical over 7 bases. V was pared by 6 bases and J by 3 bases, with 4 bases of the junction left unmatched. The CDR3 has 13 amino acids. Germline V gene data show CDR1 as ENHRY and CDR2 as SYGVKD. This chain's CDR3 is CAISQTGYYGYTF. CDR3 DNA: TGTGCCATCAGCCAGACAGGGTACTATGGCTACACCTTC.

V and J are TRBV3-1 (or the pseudogene TRBV3-2) and TRBJ1-5; D possibly corresponds to TRBD1 (6 bases). This CDR3 has 14 amino acids. Germline V CDR1 and CDR2: LGHDT, YNNKEL (reference sequence). The germline V and J ends were trimmed by 1 base and 7 bases, with 11 bases remaining between them. CDR3 in DNA: TGTGCCAGCAGCCAAGTGGCGGGGGCCCAGCCCCAGCATTTT. Translating it yields CASSQVAGAQPQHF.

This chain joins TRBV11-3 and TRBJ2-3; D is uncertain. This CDR3 contains 16 residues. Looked up from germline, CDR1 is SGHNT and CDR2 is YENEEA. V was shortened by 5 bases and J by 1 base, with 16 bases between the two germline ends. CDR3 DNA: TGTGCCAGCAGCCCCACGGTGAAGGGTGGCACAGATACGCAGTATTTT. It specifies CASSPTVKGGTDTQYF.